This is a list of T cell receptor beta chains from one sample in a study of blood T cell repertoires in COVID-19. TCRdb keeps only in-frame clones here, not all; method: immunoSEQ multiplex PCR. The sample shows a few hundred thousand clones, around nine tenths of them seen only once. The sequencing sample was made of peripheral blood. The receptors shown here come from a woman between 70 and 85 years old with active or convalescent COVID-19. Both conserved end residues are part of each CDR3. The D gene is left open where the match is weak. The size entry is marked missing in some rows and otherwise reads once, few, many or a size class.

size: once
J: TRBJ1-5
V: TRBV18
length: 14
D: TRBD1
DNA: TGTGCCAGCTCAACTCAGGGGGCCAATCAGCCCCAGCATTTT
CDR3: CASSTQGANQPQHF

size: .
J: TRBJ1-2
V: TRBV6-5
length: 15
D: TRBD1
DNA: TGTGCCAGCAGAGGGACAGGGCTCCCTAACTATGGCTACACCTTC
CDR3: CASRGTGLPNYGYTF

size: .
J: TRBJ2-1
V: TRBV24-1
length: 13
D: TRBD2
DNA: TGTGCCACCATTAGCGGGGGGGCAGGCGAGCAGTTCTTC
CDR3: CATISGGAGEQFF

size: .
J: TRBJ1-4
V: TRBV7-9
length: 16
D: TRBD1
DNA: TGTGCCAGCAGCTCCCCAGGGGGAGCAACTAATGAAAAACTGTTTTTT
CDR3: CASSSPGGATNEKLFF

size: .
J: TRBJ2-7
V: TRBV6-5
length: 14
D: .
DNA: TGTGCCAGCAGGACCCACAGGGATACCTACGAGCAGTACTTC
CDR3: CASRTHRDTYEQYF

size: once
J: TRBJ2-2
V: TRBV27
length: 13
D: TRBD1
DNA: TGTGCCAGCAGGGTGACAGGGGTAGGGGAGCTGTTTTTT
CDR3: CASRVTGVGELFF

size: few
J: TRBJ1-5
V: TRBV6-5
length: 14
D: .
DNA: TGTGCCGCCCTTGGCCCCTCTAGCAATCAGCCCCAGCATTTT
CDR3: CAALGPSSNQPQHF

size: .
J: TRBJ1-6
V: TRBV4-1
length: 12
D: .
DNA: TGCGCCAGCAGCCAAGACAGGGCACCCCTCCACTTT
CDR3: CASSQDRAPLHF

size: once
J: TRBJ1-3
V: TRBV27
length: 17
D: .
DNA: TGTGCCAGCAGTTTAAAGATCCCGCCAGTACCTGGAAACACCATATATTTT
CDR3: CASSLKIPPVPGNTIYF

size: .
J: TRBJ1-3
V: TRBV6-5
length: 14
D: .
DNA: TGTGCCAGTTGGGACATACTATATGGAAACACCATATATTTT
CDR3: CASWDILYGNTIYF

size: .
J: TRBJ1-2
V: TRBV6-4
length: 12
D: .
DNA: TGTGCCAGCAGTGACCCAACGGATGGCTACACCTTC
CDR3: CASSDPTDGYTF

size: .
J: TRBJ1-2
V: TRBV29-1
length: 13
D: TRBD1
DNA: TGCAGCGTTGACGTAACAGGGACAGGTGGCTACACCTTC
CDR3: CSVDVTGTGGYTF

size: .
J: TRBJ2-1
V: TRBV3-1/TRBV3-2
length: 14
D: TRBD1
DNA: TGTGCCAGCAGCTTGAACACAGGGGGGAATGAGCAGTTCTTC
CDR3: CASSLNTGGNEQFF

size: .
J: TRBJ1-1
V: TRBV19
length: 13
D: .
DNA: TGTGCCAGTAGTATAGATACTTTCGGGGAAGCTTTCTTT
CDR3: CASSIDTFGEAFF

size: .
J: TRBJ2-1
V: TRBV18
length: 15
D: .
DNA: TGTGCCAGCTCAACCGAACCAAGCGGTTACAATGAGCAGTTCTTC
CDR3: CASSTEPSGYNEQFF

size: .
J: TRBJ1-1
V: TRBV24-1
length: 11
D: .
DNA: TGTGCCACCAGTGATTTGCAAAAAGCTTTCTTT
CDR3: CATSDLQKAFF

size: .
J: TRBJ2-5
V: TRBV9
length: 17
D: TRBD2
DNA: TGTGCCAGCAGCGTGGGGAGCGGGGGCCTGCGCCAAGAGACCCAGTACTTC
CDR3: CASSVGSGGLRQETQYF

size: .
J: TRBJ1-2
V: TRBV6-5
length: 11
D: .
DNA: TGTGCCAGCAGTCCGGGACAACGCTACACCTTC
CDR3: CASSPGQRYTF

size: once
J: TRBJ1-2
V: TRBV14
length: 15
D: .
DNA: TGTGCCAGCAGCCAAGACTGGGGACTTGCCTATGGCTACACCTTC
CDR3: CASSQDWGLAYGYTF

size: .
J: TRBJ1-6
V: TRBV30
length: 14
D: TRBD1
DNA: TGTGCCTGGAAGGGACAGGGGTACGGTTCACCCCTCCACTTT
CDR3: CAWKGQGYGSPLHF

size: few
J: TRBJ1-6
V: TRBV27
length: 17
D: TRBD1
DNA: TGTGCCAGCAGTTTACCTACAGGGGGCTCCTATAATTCACCCCTCCACTTT
CDR3: CASSLPTGGSYNSPLHF

size: .
J: TRBJ1-1
V: TRBV7-9
length: 14
D: .
DNA: TGTGCCAGCAGCCTTGGGGGGGGAATCACTGAAGCTTTCTTT
CDR3: CASSLGGGITEAFF

size: .
J: TRBJ1-6
V: TRBV10-3
length: 15
D: .
DNA: TGTGCCATCAAGCGACAGGCTAGGGATAATTCACCCCTCCACTTT
CDR3: CAIKRQARDNSPLHF

size: once
J: TRBJ1-6
V: TRBV5-4
length: 15
D: TRBD1
DNA: TGTGCCAGCAGCGCCCGGGACAGGGGAAACTCACCCCTCCACTTT
CDR3: CASSARDRGNSPLHF

size: .
J: TRBJ2-7
V: TRBV19
length: 15
D: TRBD2
DNA: TGTGCCAGCGGACTAGCGGGGGGTTTCTCCTACGAGCAGTACTTC
CDR3: CASGLAGGFSYEQYF

size: .
J: TRBJ1-1
V: TRBV19
length: 15
D: .
DNA: TGTGCCAGTAGTATCCGGGATTGGGTAGGGACTGAAGCTTTCTTT
CDR3: CASSIRDWVGTEAFF

size: once
J: TRBJ1-2
V: TRBV12-3/TRBV12-4
length: 13
D: .
DNA: TGTGCCAGCAGCCACCCAGGACTGTATGGCTACACCTTC
CDR3: CASSHPGLYGYTF

size: .
J: TRBJ2-2
V: TRBV28
length: 14
D: .
DNA: TGTGCCAGCAGTTTAGGCCAAAACACCGGGGAGCTGTTTTTT
CDR3: CASSLGQNTGELFF

size: .
J: TRBJ2-2
V: TRBV5-1
length: 14
D: TRBD1
DNA: TGCGCCAGCAGCTTGGAACAGGGGGCCGGGGAGCTGTTTTTT
CDR3: CASSLEQGAGELFF

size: .
J: TRBJ1-5
V: TRBV19
length: 14
D: .
DNA: TGTGCCAGTAGAACCCGAGGAAGCAATCAGCCCCAGCATTTT
CDR3: CASRTRGSNQPQHF

size: .
J: TRBJ1-2
V: TRBV6-6
length: 12
D: .
DNA: TGTGCCAGCAGTTCCCAGGCAGGGGGCTACACCTTC
CDR3: CASSSQAGGYTF

size: .
J: TRBJ2-3
V: TRBV18
length: 17
D: TRBD1
DNA: TGTGCCAGCTCCAACGAGGGGGCTAGTTGGGGCACAGATACGCAGTATTTT
CDR3: CASSNEGASWGTDTQYF

size: .
J: TRBJ2-3
V: TRBV25-1
length: 14
D: .
DNA: TGTGCCAGCAGTGAAACGCGGGGAACAGATACGCAGTATTTT
CDR3: CASSETRGTDTQYF

size: .
J: TRBJ2-1
V: TRBV7-8
length: 18
D: TRBD2
DNA: TGTGCCAGCAGCTTTCGCTCCGGGGGGGCCTGGTCCTACAATGAGCAGTTCTTC
CDR3: CASSFRSGGAWSYNEQFF

size: .
J: TRBJ2-2
V: TRBV7-2
length: 17
D: .
DNA: TGTGCCAGCAGCTTCTACGTGCCGACCGAGGGCACCGGGGAGCTGTTTTTT
CDR3: CASSFYVPTEGTGELFF

size: once
J: TRBJ2-1
V: TRBV5-6
length: 16
D: TRBD2
DNA: TGTGCCAGCAGCTTGGAGGACAGCGGGGGGGAGAATGAGCAGTTCTTC
CDR3: CASSLEDSGGENEQFF

size: .
J: TRBJ2-7
V: TRBV5-6
length: 11
D: .
DNA: TGTGCCAGCAGCTTGGTATTAGAGCAGTACTTC
CDR3: CASSLVLEQYF

size: .
J: TRBJ1-2
V: TRBV7-9
length: 16
D: .
DNA: TGTGCCAGCAGCTTCCGTGACTCAGGGGAGCGCAATGGCTACACCTTC
CDR3: CASSFRDSGERNGYTF

size: .
J: TRBJ1-4
V: TRBV7-3
length: 14
D: .
DNA: TGTGCCAGCAGCCGCCCGGGTCTGAATGAAAAACTGTTTTTT
CDR3: CASSRPGLNEKLFF

size: .
J: TRBJ2-3
V: TRBV7-2
length: 17
D: .
DNA: TGTGCCAGCAGCTCCCCCCTTGGGGCGGGGCCCACAGATACGCAGTATTTT
CDR3: CASSSPLGAGPTDTQYF

size: .
J: TRBJ1-5
V: TRBV19
length: 15
D: .
DNA: TGTGCTGTGAGGGTGGGGATTCATAGCAATCAGCCCCAGCATTTT
CDR3: CAVRVGIHSNQPQHF

size: few
J: TRBJ1-2
V: TRBV11-2
length: 14
D: .
DNA: TGTGCCAGCAGCTTTCAGTCCGCTAACTATGGCTACACCTTC
CDR3: CASSFQSANYGYTF

size: .
J: TRBJ2-7
V: TRBV13
length: 14
D: TRBD2
DNA: TGTGCCAGCAGACTTAGCGGGGGGGAATACGAGCAGTACTTC
CDR3: CASRLSGGEYEQYF

size: .
J: TRBJ1-1
V: TRBV7-2
length: 11
D: .
DNA: TGTGCCAGCAGCTTAGGTTTCGGGGCTTTCTTT
CDR3: CASSLGFGAFF

size: .
J: TRBJ2-7
V: TRBV3-1/TRBV3-2
length: 19
D: .
DNA: TGTGCCAGCAGCCAAGAAGCAACGGGTGAGATAGTTGATTCATACGAGCAGTACTTC
CDR3: CASSQEATGEIVDSYEQYF

size: .
J: TRBJ1-5
V: TRBV12-3/TRBV12-4
length: 12
D: .
DNA: TGTGCCAGCAGCCTGTCAGTCATGGCCCAGCATTTT
CDR3: CASSLSVMAQHF

size: .
J: TRBJ2-2
V: TRBV9
length: 15
D: TRBD2
DNA: TGTGCCAGCAGCGAGCTAGCGGGGGTAACCGGGGAGCTGTTTTTT
CDR3: CASSELAGVTGELFF